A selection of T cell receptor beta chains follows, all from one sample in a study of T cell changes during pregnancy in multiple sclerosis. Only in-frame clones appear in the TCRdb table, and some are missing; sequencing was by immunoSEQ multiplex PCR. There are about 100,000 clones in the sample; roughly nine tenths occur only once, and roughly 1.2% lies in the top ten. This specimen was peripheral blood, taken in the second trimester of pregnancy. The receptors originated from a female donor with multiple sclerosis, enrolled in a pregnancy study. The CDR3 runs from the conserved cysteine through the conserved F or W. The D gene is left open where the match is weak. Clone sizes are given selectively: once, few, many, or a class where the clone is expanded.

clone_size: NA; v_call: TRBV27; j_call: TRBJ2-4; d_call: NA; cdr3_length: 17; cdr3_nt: TGTGCCAGCAGTCAAGACCGACAGTTCTTCTCCAAAAACATTCAGTACTTC; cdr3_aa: CASSQDRQFFSKNIQYF
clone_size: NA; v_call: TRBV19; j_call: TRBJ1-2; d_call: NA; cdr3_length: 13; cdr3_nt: TGTGCCAGTAGTATAGATTTGAAGCCTGGCTACACCTTC; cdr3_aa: CASSIDLKPGYTF
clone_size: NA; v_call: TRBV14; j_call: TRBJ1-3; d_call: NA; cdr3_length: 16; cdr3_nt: TGTGCCAGCAGCCAAGCCCTGGCCAGATCTGGAAACACCATATATTTT; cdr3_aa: CASSQALARSGNTIYF
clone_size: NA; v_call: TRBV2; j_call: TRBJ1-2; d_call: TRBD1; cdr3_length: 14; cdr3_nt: TGTGCCAGCCGCCAGGGACAGGGTCGGATCGGCTACACCTTC; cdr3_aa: CASRQGQGRIGYTF
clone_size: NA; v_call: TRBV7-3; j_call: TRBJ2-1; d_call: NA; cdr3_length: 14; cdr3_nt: TGTGCCAGCAGCTTAACAGACGCCCCAGGTGAGCAGTTCTTC; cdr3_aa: CASSLTDAPGEQFF
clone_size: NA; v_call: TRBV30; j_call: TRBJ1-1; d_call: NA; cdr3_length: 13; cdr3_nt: TGTGCCTGGAGTCCCGGACTGTTTGCTGAAGCTTTCTTT; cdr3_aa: CAWSPGLFAEAFF
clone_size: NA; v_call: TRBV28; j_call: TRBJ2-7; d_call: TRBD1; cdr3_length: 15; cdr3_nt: TGTGCCAGCAGTTTGCCGGGACAGGGTATGCTCGAGCAGTACTTC; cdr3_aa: CASSLPGQGMLEQYF
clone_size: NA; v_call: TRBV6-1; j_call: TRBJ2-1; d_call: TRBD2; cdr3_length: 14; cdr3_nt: TGTGCCAGCATTAGAGGGGACTACTGGCATGAGCAGTTCTTC; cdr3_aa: CASIRGDYWHEQFF
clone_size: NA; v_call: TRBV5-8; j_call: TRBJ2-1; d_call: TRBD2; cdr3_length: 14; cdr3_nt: TGTGCCAGCAAGCGGGATATGTCCTACAATGAGCAGTTCTTC; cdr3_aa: CASKRDMSYNEQFF
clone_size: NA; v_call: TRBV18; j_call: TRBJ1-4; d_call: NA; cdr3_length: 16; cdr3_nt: TGTGCCAGCTCACCCCGGACAGCCAAAGGCGGTGAAAAACTGTTTTTT; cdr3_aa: CASSPRTAKGGEKLFF
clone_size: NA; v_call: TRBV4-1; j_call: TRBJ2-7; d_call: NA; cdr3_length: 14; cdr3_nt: TGCGCCAGCAGCCAATACAGGAGCTCCTACGAGCAGTACTTC; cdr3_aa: CASSQYRSSYEQYF
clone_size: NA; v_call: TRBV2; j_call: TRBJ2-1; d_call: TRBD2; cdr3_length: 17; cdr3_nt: TGTGCCAGCAGTTCTCATGGGACTAGCGGGAGTTCTGGTGAGCAGTTCTTC; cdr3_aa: CASSSHGTSGSSGEQFF
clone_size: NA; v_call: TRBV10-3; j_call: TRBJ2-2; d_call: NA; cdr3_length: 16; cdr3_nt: TGTGCCATCAGTTTACCGCCCGGCGGGAACACCGGGGAGCTGTTTTTT; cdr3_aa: CAISLPPGGNTGELFF
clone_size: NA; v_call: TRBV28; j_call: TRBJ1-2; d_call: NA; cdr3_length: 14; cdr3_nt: TGTGCCAGCAGTTTAACAGGGCGGGACTATGGCTACACCTTC; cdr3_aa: CASSLTGRDYGYTF
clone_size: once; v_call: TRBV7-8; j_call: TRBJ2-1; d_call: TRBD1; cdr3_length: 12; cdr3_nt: TGTGCCAGCAGCTTGGACAGGGGCGAGGAGTTCTTC; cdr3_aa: CASSLDRGEEFF
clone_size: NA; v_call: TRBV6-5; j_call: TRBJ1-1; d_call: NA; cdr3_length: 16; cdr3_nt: TGTGCCAGCAGTTACTCGACAAGGGGTCGCGACACTGAAGCTTTCTTT; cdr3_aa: CASSYSTRGRDTEAFF
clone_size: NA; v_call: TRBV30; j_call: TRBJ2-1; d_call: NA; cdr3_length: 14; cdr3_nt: TGTGCCTGGAGTGTCTTGAGCTCCTACAATGAGCAGTTCTTC; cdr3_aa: CAWSVLSSYNEQFF
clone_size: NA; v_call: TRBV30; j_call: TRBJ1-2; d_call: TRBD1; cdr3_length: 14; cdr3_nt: TGTGCCTGGAGTCTCCCCCCAGGGGGCGATGGCTACACCTTC; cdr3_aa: CAWSLPPGGDGYTF
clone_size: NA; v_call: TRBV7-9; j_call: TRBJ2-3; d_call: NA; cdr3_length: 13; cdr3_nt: TGTGCCAGCAGCCAATCATTCACAGATACGCAGTATTTT; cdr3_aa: CASSQSFTDTQYF
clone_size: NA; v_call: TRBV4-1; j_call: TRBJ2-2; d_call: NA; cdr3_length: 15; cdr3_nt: TGCGCCAGCAGCCAAGGAGGGCTAAGTACCGGGGAGCTGTTTTTT; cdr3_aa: CASSQGGLSTGELFF
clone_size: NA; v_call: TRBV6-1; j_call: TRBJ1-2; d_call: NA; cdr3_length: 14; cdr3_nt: TGTGCCAGCAGTCACAACGACAGAATTAAAGGCTACACCTTC; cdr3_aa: CASSHNDRIKGYTF
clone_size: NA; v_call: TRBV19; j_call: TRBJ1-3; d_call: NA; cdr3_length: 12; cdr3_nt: TGTGCCTCAGGGTACTCTGGAAACACCATATATTTT; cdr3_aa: CASGYSGNTIYF
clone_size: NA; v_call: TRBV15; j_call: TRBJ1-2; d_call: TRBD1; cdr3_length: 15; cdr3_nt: TGTGCCACCAGCAGAGCCCGACAGGGGGATCTTGGCTACACCTTC; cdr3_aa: CATSRARQGDLGYTF